This TCR beta chain was sequenced in a study of T cells in Graves' hyperthyroidism and ophthalmopathy. Study-wide results and limits: Blood samples included most of the expanded thyroid clonotypes exceeding 0.001.

Lactation, pregnancy, other autoimmune disease or uncontrolled infection led to exclusion of patients. Every diagnosis used clinical symptoms, serum thyroxine and TRAb, thyroid ultrasound and orbital computed tomography. V lost 4 bases and J lost 0, with 14 bases in between. This CDR3 has 15 amino acids. Germline V gene lookup returns CDR1 SGDLS and CDR2 YYNGEE. RNA transcripts yielded amplified TCR beta CDR3 regions. In the first-round RT-PCR of the TCR CDR3, the HTBI primer set was used. From the multiplex PCR reads, TCRdb called clonotypes with MiXCR, one entry per CDR3 protein. The sample has hundreds of thousands of distinct CDR3 sequences, roughly 40% seen once. Details on this clonotype: What it binds is unknown.

The TCR was taken from a man aged 18 to 29 with Graves' hyperthyroidism. Material for sequencing was blood. The gene calls are TRBV9 and TRBJ2-7; D unresolved. Here the CDR3 reads CASSPDPRSSYEQYF. CDR3 nucleotides: TGTGCCAGCAGCCCGGACCCCAGGAGCTCCTACGAGCAGTACTTC.